This T cell receptor beta chain was captured by sequencing in a study of immune cell composition in non-small cell lung cancer. General study results and limits: Lung adenocarcinomas had lower top 10 clone scores and clonality than squamous tumours. Shared sequences between tumour-reactive and dominant in vivo clones were not proven.

DNA was extracted from unsorted cell suspensions stored frozen. Remarks on this clone: The antigen is not known.

Generated by immunoSEQ multiplex PCR, the TCRdb table keeps only in-frame clones and is missing some. The profile shows roughly 2,200 clones, roughly 72% of them singletons. This clonotype was obtained from a human donor with non-small cell lung cancer. Sequenced sample: lung tumor tissue.

CDR3 in DNA: TGCGCCAGCAGCTTTCGGGGGAACACTGAAGCTTTCTTT. Translated, it gives CASSFRGNTEAFF. The chain carries TRBV5-1 and TRBJ1-1, with D unresolved. CDR1 is SGHRS and CDR2 is YFSETQ in the germline V gene. There are 13 residues in the CDR3. The V end was cut by 2 bases, the J end by 1 base, with 6 bases between.